The following is a TCR beta chain sequence with its context. The antigen is unknown. Template: tumor biopsy or peripheral blood genomic DNA, roughly 550-6,500 ng per sample. The data derive from a study of T cells in tumors after PD-1 blockade. The wider study: Patients received pembrolizumab 200 mg every 3 weeks or cemiplimab 350 mg every 2 weeks.

Overall study results and limits: Peripheral recruitment is suggested, as some novel exhausted tumor clones were in pre-treatment blood.

Repertoires were generated with immunoSEQ multiplex PCR, while TCRdb's copy carries only in-frame clones and drops some. The sample lists more than 40,000 clones; roughly three quarters were seen once. Trimming cost V 4 bases and J 5 bases, with 9 bases left between them. CDR1 is SGHRS and CDR2 is YFSETQ in the germline V gene. This CDR3 comprises 13 residues. The receptor comes from a human donor with advanced basal cell or squamous cell carcinoma (not recorded which). Sequencing used PBMCs, obtained before anti-PD-1 therapy. The genes are TRBV5-1 and TRBJ2-2; D unresolved. The CDR3 DNA sequence: TGCGCCAGCAGCCCGGACGGGACCGGGGAGCTGTTTTTT. Translated: CASSPDGTGELFF.